This T cell receptor beta chain was profiled in a study of response to subunit inactivated influenza vaccine. Study-wide points: Authors suggested few new T cells are recruited by each seasonal influenza vaccination.

TCRdb re-called the RT-PCR reads with MiXCR, one entry per CDR3 protein. The repertoire has about 620,000 distinct CDR3 sequences, roughly 12% of them found once; the top ten carry 11%. With respect to this clonotype: Its target is not known.

The same data also went into a second study, on T cells expressing NK-cell markers. From that study: Template switching by 5'RACE with UMIs generated the TCR beta cDNA. Repertoire data for TCR beta were derived from sorted T cells (CD3+CD56+NKG2C+, CD3+CD56+NKG2C- and CD3+CD56-NKG2C+). Among CD8+ T cells from about six donors, dominant NKG2C+ clonotypes accounted for roughly 1.0-7.0%. Several of the donors also had these clonotypes leading their CD3+CD56-NKG2C+ fraction.

The specimen comprised PBMCs from blood, sampled on the day of vaccination. The receptor comes from a man aged 45-65 years who received an inactivated influenza vaccine.

The CDR3: CASSLAIQETQYF. CDR3 in DNA: TGTGCCAGCAGTCTTGCTATCCAAGAGACCCAGTACTTC. The V and J genes are TRBV12-3 or TRBV12-4 and TRBJ2-5, with D unclear. V lost 5 bases, J lost 1 base, and 8 bases lay in between. The CDR3 totals 13 residues.